These 29 T cell receptor beta chains were sequenced from one sample in a study of blood T cell repertoires in COVID-19. Profiling relied on immunoSEQ multiplex PCR, and the TCRdb table lists in-frame clones only, not all of them. The sample holds approximately 240,000 clones, roughly 81% seen once. Sequenced: peripheral blood. These receptors came from a man between 50 and 59 years old with acute or convalescent COVID-19.

The chain couples TRBV5-6 to TRBJ1-6; D might be TRBD1 (6 bases). The CDR3 contains 14 residues. CDR1 and CDR2 (germline): SGHDT, YYEEEE. Trimming pared 1 base from V and 7 bases from J, leaving 9 bases between. The CDR3 protein is CASSLSGANSPLHF. CDR3 sequence (DNA): TGTGCCAGCAGCTTGTCAGGGGCCAATTCACCCCTCCACTTT.

The genes are TRBV10-3 and TRBJ1-2; 9 positions agree with TRBD1. This CDR3 has 14 residues. The germline V gene has CDR1 ENHRY and CDR2 SYGVKD. V shed 2 bases, J shed 4 bases, and the junction held 2 bases outside the gene matches. As DNA, the CDR3 is TGTGCCATCAGTGAGGGGGGACAGGGCTATGGCTACACCTTC. Protein: CAISEGGQGYGYTF.

The J gene is TRBJ2-1, the V gene TRBV5-5, with TRBD2 matching 7 bases. This CDR3 contains 15 residues. The germline V gene encodes CDR1 SGHKS and CDR2 YYEKEE (reference sequence). J was trimmed by 9 bases and V by 0 bases; bases with no gene match: 9. The CDR3 is CASSLVGGGRGEQFF. In nucleotides, the CDR3 is TGTGCCAGCAGCTTGGTTGGGGGAGGGCGTGGTGAGCAGTTCTTC.

This chain uses TRBV5-5 with TRBJ2-5, with 7 bases identical to TRBD1. CDR1 is SGHKS, CDR2 YYEKEE, per germline (reference sequence). The V gene end was trimmed by 4 bases and the J gene end by 5 bases; junction bases not matched to a gene: 5. This CDR3 is 13 amino acids long. The CDR3 here is CASSLTGAETQYF. In DNA form, the CDR3 reads TGTGCCAGCAGCCTCACAGGGGCCGAGACCCAGTACTTC.

The chain links TRBV7-3 to TRBJ1-1; D possibly corresponds to TRBD1 (5 bases). The CDR3 has 13 amino acids. The germline CDR1 and CDR2 sequences are SGHTA and FQGTGA. Between the trimmed V and J ends, which lost 5 bases and 0 bases, there was a span of 7 bases. The CDR3 here is CASSGAMNTEAFF. The CDR3 nucleotides are TGTGCCAGCAGCGGGGCCATGAACACTGAAGCTTTCTTT.

The gene calls are TRBV12-3 or TRBV12-4 and TRBJ1-3, with unresolved D. This CDR3 region has 13 residues. Trimming removed 0 bases from V and 7 bases from J, with 7 bases in between. CDR3 sequence: CASSLANRNTIYF. In DNA form, the CDR3 reads TGTGCCAGCAGTTTAGCGAACCGGAACACCATATATTTT.

This chain links TRBV29-1 with TRBJ2-1; a weak D match, TRBD2 (5 bases). Trimming cost V 4 bases and J 7 bases, with 11 bases left between them. Germline lookup yields CDR1 SQVTM and CDR2 ANQGSEA. The CDR3 extends over 12 amino acids. The DNA for the CDR3 is TGCAGCGTTGGGGGAGACTGGAATGAGCAGTTCTTC. Residues: CSVGGDWNEQFF.

The chain links TRBV5-5 to TRBJ1-6, with TRBD1 identical over 8 bases. Unmatched junction bases numbered 3, after V lost 0 bases and J lost 10 bases. Germline V gives CDR1 SGHKS, CDR2 YYEKEE (reference sequence). The CDR3 contains 14 residues. Here the CDR3 DNA reads TGTGCCAGCAGCTTGGTCAGGGGGCGGTCACCCCTCCACTTT. It specifies CASSLVRGRSPLHF.

V gene TRBV30 combines with J gene TRBJ1-5, with a weak D call TRBD1 (5 bases). CDR1 and CDR2 from the germline V gene are GTSNPN and SVGIG (reference sequence). V was trimmed by 4 bases and J by 6 bases, leaving 16 bases between them. The CDR3 is made up of 14 amino acids. CDR3 in amino acids: CAWNPAGVPQPQHF. The CDR3 DNA reads TGTGCCTGGAACCCGGCGGGGGTTCCTCAGCCCCAGCATTTT.

The sample holds one count of this clone. The CDR3 spells CASSIGTARLTYEQYF. In DNA form, the CDR3 reads TGTGCCAGTAGTATTGGGACAGCCCGACTGACCTACGAGCAGTACTTC. V is TRBV19 and J is TRBJ2-7; the match to TRBD1 covers 7 bases. V shed 3 bases and J 2 bases; nucleotides not matched to a gene: 10. CDR1 is LNHDA and CDR2 is SQIVND in the germline V gene (reference sequence). The CDR3 totals 16 residues.

This clone was seen only once. This chain links TRBV27 with TRBJ2-7; D gene uncertain. V shed 5 bases and J shed 6 bases, with 11 bases lying between them. The germline gives CDR1 MNHEY, CDR2 SMNVEV (reference sequence). The CDR3 is made up of 12 amino acids. The CDR3 reads CASSPSPGEQYF. The CDR3 bases are TGTGCCAGCAGTCCATCTCCCGGCGAGCAGTACTTC.

This clone was seen once. The chain is built from TRBV28 and TRBJ1-2; 10 nucleotides match TRBD1. Trimming removed 6 bases from V and 6 bases from J; junction bases left unmatched: 7. Germline CDR1 MDHEN, CDR2 SYDVKM. The CDR3 contains 14 residues. CDR3 loop: CASRGQGMKDGYTF. CDR3 sequence (DNA): TGTGCCAGCAGGGGACAGGGGATGAAAGATGGCTACACCTTC.

A single count supports this clone. The chain uses TRBV11-2 and TRBJ2-7; D ambiguous. CDR3 length: 11 amino acids. CDR1 SGHAT and CDR2 FQNNGV come from the germline V gene. V lost 5 bases and J lost 7, with 9 bases in between. The CDR3 DNA reads as TGTGCCAGCAGCCTCCACCGGGAGCAGTACTTC. Translated, it gives CASSLHREQYF.

In its sample, this clone was seen many times. This sequence joins TRBV7-9 and TRBJ2-7; TRBD2 is a possible D gene (6 bases). The CDR3 length is 14 residues. The germline CDR1 and CDR2 sequences are SEHNR and FQNEAQ (reference sequence). Trimming pared 5 bases from V and 2 bases from J, leaving 13 bases between. Here the CDR3 reads CASSRGGEAYEQYF. DNA of the CDR3: TGTGCCAGCAGCCGTGGAGGGGAGGCCTACGAGCAGTACTTC.

The genes are TRBV2 and TRBJ1-3; no clear D gene. Trimming shortened V by 6 bases and J by 8 bases, and 14 bases separated the two germline ends. Germline V gene data show CDR1 as SNHLY and CDR2 as FYNNEI. CDR3 size: 13 residues. This CDR3 reads CASRFMEGDTIYF. CDR3 bases: TGTGCCAGCAGATTTATGGAGGGAGACACCATATATTTT.

The gene calls are TRBV11-2 and TRBJ1-1, with 8 bases lining up with TRBD1. Unmatched junction bases numbered 9, after V lost 5 bases and J lost 4 bases. This CDR3 has 15 residues. Per the germline V gene, CDR1 is SGHAT and CDR2 is FQNNGV. CDR3 amino acids: CASSLGLQGGTEAFF. CDR3 bases: TGTGCCAGCAGCCTAGGGCTACAGGGGGGCACTGAAGCTTTCTTT.

This clone was recorded once. The V and J genes are TRBV3-1 (or the pseudogene TRBV3-2) and TRBJ2-1, with 8 nucleotides matching TRBD2. The CDR3 spans 13 residues. CDR1 is LGHDT and CDR2 is YNNKEL in the germline V gene (reference sequence). J lost 9 bases, V lost 2 bases, and 3 bases had no gene match. CDR3 nucleotide sequence: TGTGCCAGCAGCCAACAAACTAGCGGTGAGCAGTTCTTC. This encodes CASSQQTSGEQFF.

The chain links TRBV5-4 to TRBJ2-7; tentatively, D is TRBD2 (5 bases). This CDR3 has 14 amino acids. V dropped 4 bases and J dropped 1 base, with 12 bases sitting between them. Germline CDR1 SGHNT, CDR2 YYREEE (reference sequence). The CDR3 DNA is TGTGCCAGCAGCCCCACGCGGGCATCCTACGAGCAGTACTTC. This encodes CASSPTRASYEQYF.

The chain recombines TRBV6-5 with TRBJ1-4; 7 bases line up with TRBD1. The trim removed 6 bases at V and 8 bases at J, leaving 6 bases unmatched. The germline gives CDR1 MNHEY, CDR2 SVGAGI. CDR3 length: 13 residues. The CDR3: CASRPGTEEKLFF. Written as DNA, the CDR3 is TGTGCCAGCAGACCCGGGACAGAAGAAAAACTGTTTTTT.

The chain recombines TRBV3-1 (or the pseudogene TRBV3-2) with TRBJ1-1; D unclear. CDR3 size: 15 residues. Trimming took 2 bases from V and 0 from J, leaving 10 bases between them. The germline V gene has CDR1 LGHDT and CDR2 YNNKEL (reference sequence). The DNA of the CDR3 is TGTGCCAGCAGCCAAAATATCAACATGAACACTGAAGCTTTCTTT. Its translation: CASSQNINMNTEAFF.

J is TRBJ2-7 and V is TRBV4-2; 9 positions match TRBD2. This CDR3 contains 15 residues. Trimming cost V 1 base and J 3 bases; bases outside gene matches: 4. The germline CDR1 and CDR2 sequences are LGHNA and YNFKEQ. CDR3 nucleotide sequence: TGTGCCAGCAGCCAAGGGCCTAGCGGGGACTACGAGCAGTACTTC. This sequence encodes CASSQGPSGDYEQYF.

This chain uses TRBV19 with TRBJ2-1; D perhaps matches TRBD2 (6 bases). CDR3 length: 14 residues. V was cut by 4 bases and J by 5 bases, with 12 bases left in between. CDR1 is LNHDA, CDR2 SQIVND, per germline (reference sequence). The CDR3 reads CASSTGGGNNEQFF. CDR3 in DNA: TGTGCCAGTAGTACCGGTGGGGGGAACAATGAGCAGTTCTTC.

The chain couples TRBV5-6 to TRBJ1-4; D may be TRBD1 (5 bases). CDR1 SGHDT and CDR2 YYEEEE come from the germline V gene. V shed 3 bases and J shed 8 bases, with 14 bases lying between them. The CDR3 extends over 14 amino acids. The CDR3 loop is CASSWDSSGEKLFF. The CDR3 nucleotides are TGTGCCAGCAGCTGGGACTCCAGTGGGGAAAAACTGTTTTTT.

The chain recombines TRBV27 with TRBJ1-2, with TRBD1 identical over 8 bases. CDR1 is MNHEY, CDR2 SMNVEV, per germline (reference sequence). V shed 6 bases and J 4 bases; nucleotides not matched to a gene: 13. The CDR3 has 16 amino acids. CDR3 sequence reads: CASSKTQGARAYGYTF. CDR3 in DNA: TGTGCCAGCAGCAAAACTCAGGGGGCGCGGGCCTATGGCTACACCTTC.

This chain links TRBV5-1 with TRBJ2-1, with TRBD2 matching over 11 bases. The CDR3 covers 19 residues. Germline lookup yields CDR1 SGHRS and CDR2 YFSETQ. V was pared by 4 bases and J by 7 bases, with 19 bases of the junction left unmatched. CDR3 DNA: TGCGCCAGCAGCCCCCGGTTGGTAGGGGGCCCTAGCGGGGGGAATGAGCAGTTCTTC. It specifies CASSPRLVGGPSGGNEQFF.

The DNA for the CDR3 is TGCGCCAGCAGCCAAGATGAGGGGGGGGCTTACGAGCAGTACTTC. It specifies CASSQDEGGAYEQYF. The V gene is TRBV4-1, the J gene TRBJ2-7; perhaps TRBD2 as D (7 bases). The germline V gene has CDR1 MGHRA and CDR2 YSYEKL. CDR3 length: 15 amino acids. The V and J ends lost 0 bases and 4 bases respectively, with 13 bases between them.

The genes are TRBV6-9 and TRBJ2-1, with 10 positions matching TRBD2. V was pared by 4 bases and J by 7 bases, with 13 bases of the junction left unmatched. The CDR3 extends over 17 amino acids. Germline assignment: CDR1 MNHGY and CDR2 SVAAGI. CDR3 in DNA: TGTGCCAGCAGTTCCGTCTGGCTAGCGGGAGCATGGAATGAGCAGTTCTTC. Its translation is CASSSVWLAGAWNEQFF.

The V gene is TRBV28, the J gene TRBJ2-7; 10 bases are shared with TRBD2. Germline V lookup: CDR1 MDHEN, CDR2 SYDVKM. The V and J ends lost 2 bases and 3 bases, in that order; junction bases with no gene match: 4. This CDR3 contains 15 residues. CDR3 protein: CASSLITSGDYEQYF. The DNA for the CDR3 is TGTGCCAGCAGTTTAATAACTAGCGGGGACTACGAGCAGTACTTC.

The J gene is TRBJ2-7, the V gene TRBV3-1 (or the pseudogene TRBV3-2); 9 bases line up with TRBD2. The CDR3 extends over 16 amino acids. J was trimmed by 7 bases and V by 2 bases; bases with no gene match: 12. Germline CDR1 is LGHDT and CDR2 is YNNKEL (reference sequence). In nucleotides, the CDR3 is TGTGCCAGCAGCCAAAAAGGTAGCGGGAGCCGCCGGGAGCAGTACTTC. Translated, it gives CASSQKGSGSRREQYF.